A selection of T cell receptor beta chains follows, all from one sample in a study of Ad26.COV2.S vaccination and SARS-CoV-2 variants. Produced via immunoSEQ multiplex PCR; TCRdb's table is partial and in-frame only. The sample has 380,000 or so clones; 88% are singletons. Sequenced material: peripheral blood, taken in a trial of Ad26.COV2.S vaccine versus placebo. The receptors originated from a person between 18 and 59 years old who received the Ad26.COV2.S COVID-19 vaccine or a placebo. Each CDR3 is given with its conserved first and last residue. Each record gives: CDR3 protein, CDR3 DNA, D gene, V gene, clone size, J gene. D genes are given only for firm matches. Size is stated for part of the rows, as once, few or many counts, or as a class when the clone is expanded.

CASSLSGEWGRNSEAFF	TGTGCCAGCAGCCTGTCGGGGGAGTGGGGGCGGAACTCTGAAGCTTTCTTT	.	TRBV7-2	.	TRBJ1-1
CASRVDRGRDEQYF	TGTGCCAGTAGAGTGGACAGGGGGCGCGACGAGCAGTACTTC	TRBD1	TRBV19	once	TRBJ2-7
CASSFVSGTGGLEQYF	TGTGCCAGCAGTTTCGTATCCGGGACAGGGGGTTTGGAGCAGTACTTC	TRBD1	TRBV6-5	.	TRBJ2-7
CASSQDSGLNEQYF	TGCGCCAGCAGCCAAGATAGTGGGCTTAACGAGCAGTACTTC	.	TRBV4-3	.	TRBJ2-7
CASSEGTSGNNEQFF	TGTGCCAGCAGTGAAGGGACTAGCGGGAACAATGAGCAGTTCTTC	TRBD2	TRBV6-4	.	TRBJ2-1
CASSSSNGQLYQETQYF	TGTGCCAGCAGCTCTAGTAACGGACAGTTGTACCAAGAGACCCAGTACTTC	.	TRBV9	.	TRBJ2-5
CASSTGQGYEQYF	TGTGCCAGCAGCACCGGACAGGGCTACGAGCAGTACTTC	TRBD1	TRBV5-4	.	TRBJ2-7
CASRLQGEIYEQYF	TGTGCCAGCCGGCTTCAGGGGGAGATCTACGAGCAGTACTTC	TRBD1	TRBV28	.	TRBJ2-7
CASSEYPWQLLWEQYF	TGTGCCAGCAGTGAATACCCGTGGCAGCTTCTCTGGGAGCAGTACTTC	.	TRBV25-1	few	TRBJ2-7
CASSQEPGGDTQYF	TGCGCCAGCAGCCAAGAGCCGGGTGGAGATACGCAGTATTTT	.	TRBV4-3	.	TRBJ2-3
CAWSGIYEQYF	TGTGCCTGGAGTGGCATTTACGAGCAGTACTTC	.	TRBV30	.	TRBJ2-7
CAVALAGRVNEQFF	TGTGCCGTAGCTCTGGCAGGGAGGGTCAATGAGCAGTTCTTC	TRBD2	TRBV13	.	TRBJ2-1
CASSRGFSGANVLTF	TGTGCCAGTAGTAGGGGGTTCTCTGGGGCCAACGTCCTGACTTTC	.	TRBV19	.	TRBJ2-6
CASGLDPPNSYEQYF	TGTGCCAGCGGCCTAGACCCCCCTAACTCCTACGAGCAGTACTTC	.	TRBV6-2/TRBV6-3	.	TRBJ2-7
CAISVGGSGNTIYF	TGTGCCATCAGTGTGGGCGGCTCTGGAAACACCATATATTTT	.	TRBV10-3	.	TRBJ1-3
CASNQRVPPEAFF	TGTGCCAGCAACCAGCGCGTCCCCCCTGAAGCTTTCTTT	.	TRBV28	.	TRBJ1-1
CASSLPSIQETQYF	TGTGCCAGCAGCTTACCGTCAATACAAGAGACCCAGTACTTC	.	TRBV7-9	.	TRBJ2-5
CASSLASSQGYEQYF	TGTGCCAGCAGCTTGGCCTCCTCTCAGGGGTACGAGCAGTACTTC	.	TRBV11-1	.	TRBJ2-7
CSVDGMRRGELFF	TGCAGCGTTGACGGGATGCGGCGCGGGGAGCTGTTTTTT	.	TRBV29-1	.	TRBJ2-2
CASSEVSYNEQFF	TGTGCCAGCAGCGAGGTTTCCTACAATGAGCAGTTCTTC	.	TRBV7-2	.	TRBJ2-1
CASSQDPFSPTGIISYEQYF	TGTGCCAGCAGCCAAGATCCTTTTAGTCCGACAGGGATCATATCCTACGAGCAGTACTTC	TRBD1	TRBV14	.	TRBJ2-7
CASSRQPNEKLFF	TGTGCCAGCAGCCGACAGCCTAATGAAAAACTGTTTTTT	.	TRBV11-2	.	TRBJ1-4
CASSQAGVDEKLFF	TGCGCCAGCAGCCAAGCAGGGGTGGATGAAAAACTGTTTTTT	.	TRBV4-1	once	TRBJ1-4
CASTATGTGGFQPQHF	TGTGCCAGTACCGCTACCGGGACAGGGGGCTTTCAGCCCCAGCATTTT	TRBD1	TRBV19	.	TRBJ1-5